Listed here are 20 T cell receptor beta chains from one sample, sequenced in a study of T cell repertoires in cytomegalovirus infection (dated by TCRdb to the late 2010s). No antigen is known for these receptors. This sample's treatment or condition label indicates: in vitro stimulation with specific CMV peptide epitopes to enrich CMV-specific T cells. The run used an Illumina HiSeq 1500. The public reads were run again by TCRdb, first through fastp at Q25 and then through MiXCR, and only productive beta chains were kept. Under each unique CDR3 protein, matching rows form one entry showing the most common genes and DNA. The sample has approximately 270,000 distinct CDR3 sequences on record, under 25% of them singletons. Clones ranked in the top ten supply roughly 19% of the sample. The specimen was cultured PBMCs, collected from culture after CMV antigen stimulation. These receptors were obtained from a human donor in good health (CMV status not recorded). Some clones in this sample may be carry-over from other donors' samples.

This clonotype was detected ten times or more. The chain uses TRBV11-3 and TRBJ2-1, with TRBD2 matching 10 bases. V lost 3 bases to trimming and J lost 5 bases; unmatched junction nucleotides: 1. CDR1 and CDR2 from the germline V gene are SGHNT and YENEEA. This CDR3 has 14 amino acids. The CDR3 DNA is TGTGCCAGCAGCTTTCTAGCGGGGGACAATGAGCAGTTCTTC. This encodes CASSFLAGDNEQFF.

The CDR3: CASSARDRRSSYNEQFF. The DNA for the CDR3 is TGTGCCAGCTCAGCCCGGGACAGGCGGAGCTCCTACAATGAGCAGTTCTTC. The V call is TRBV18, the J call TRBJ2-1, with 8 nucleotides matching TRBD1. V gave up 5 bases and J gave up 0 bases; unmatched junction bases: 9. The germline V gene encodes CDR1 KGHSH and CDR2 LQKENI. The CDR3 totals 17 residues.

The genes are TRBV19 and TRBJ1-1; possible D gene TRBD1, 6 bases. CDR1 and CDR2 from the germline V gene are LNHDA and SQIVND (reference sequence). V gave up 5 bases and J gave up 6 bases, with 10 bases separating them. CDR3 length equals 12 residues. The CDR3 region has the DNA TGTGCCAGTAGTTTACACAGGGCTGAAGCTTTCTTT. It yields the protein CASSLHRAEAFF. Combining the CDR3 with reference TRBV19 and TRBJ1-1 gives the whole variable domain DGGITQSPKYLFRKEGQNVTLSCEQNLNHDAMYWYRQDPGQGLRLIYYSQIVNDFQKGDIAEGYSVSREKKESFPLTVTSAQKNPTAFYLCASSLHRAEAFFGQGTRLTVV.

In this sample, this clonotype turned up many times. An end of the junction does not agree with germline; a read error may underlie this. The CDR3 region has the DNA TGTGCCATCAGTGAGCCTTTAGGATTGGGACAGAACCCTGAAGCTTTCTTT. Its protein product is CAISEPLGLGQNPEAFF. The chain links TRBV10-3 to TRBJ1-1, with 7 nucleotides matching TRBD1. The CDR3 sequence is 17 residues long. From germline, CDR1 is ENHRY and CDR2 SYGVKD.

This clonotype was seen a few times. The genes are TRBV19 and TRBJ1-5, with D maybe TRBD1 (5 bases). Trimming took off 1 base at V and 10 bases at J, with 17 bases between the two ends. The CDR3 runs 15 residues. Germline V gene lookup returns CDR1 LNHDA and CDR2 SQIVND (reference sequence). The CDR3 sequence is CASSIGGGVLRPQHF. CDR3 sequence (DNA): TGTGCCAGTAGTATAGGGGGCGGAGTATTAAGACCCCAGCATTTT.

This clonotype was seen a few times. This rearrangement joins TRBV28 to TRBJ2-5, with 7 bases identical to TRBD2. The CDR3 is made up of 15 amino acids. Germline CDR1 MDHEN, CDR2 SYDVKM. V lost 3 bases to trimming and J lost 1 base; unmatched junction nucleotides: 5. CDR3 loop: CASSFRRGSQETQYF. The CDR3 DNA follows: TGTGCCAGCAGTTTCAGGCGGGGGTCCCAAGAGACCCAGTACTTC.

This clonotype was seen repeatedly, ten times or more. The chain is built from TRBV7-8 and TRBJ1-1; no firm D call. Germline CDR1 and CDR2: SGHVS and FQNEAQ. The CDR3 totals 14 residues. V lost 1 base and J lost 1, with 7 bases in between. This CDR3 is CASSLDLGNTEAFF. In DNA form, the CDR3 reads TGTGCCAGCAGCTTAGATTTGGGGAACACTGAAGCTTTCTTT.

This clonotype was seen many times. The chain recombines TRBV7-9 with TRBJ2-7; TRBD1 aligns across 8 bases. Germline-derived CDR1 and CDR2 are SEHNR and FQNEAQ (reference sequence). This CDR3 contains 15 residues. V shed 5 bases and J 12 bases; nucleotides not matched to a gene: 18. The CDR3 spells CASSATDRASYWGYF. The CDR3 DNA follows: TGTGCCAGCAGCGCCACGGACAGGGCCTCCTATTGGGGGTACTTC.

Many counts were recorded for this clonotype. The CDR3 sequence is CASSPLLAGNTDTQYF. Here the CDR3 DNA reads TGTGCCAGCAGTCCCCTGCTAGCGGGGAACACAGATACGCAGTATTTT. The rearrangement uses TRBV27 and TRBJ2-3, with 9 bases aligning to TRBD2. The germline V gene has CDR1 MNHEY and CDR2 SMNVEV (reference sequence). The ends lost 5 bases at V and 2 bases at J; junction bases unmatched: 8. The CDR3 length is 16 residues.

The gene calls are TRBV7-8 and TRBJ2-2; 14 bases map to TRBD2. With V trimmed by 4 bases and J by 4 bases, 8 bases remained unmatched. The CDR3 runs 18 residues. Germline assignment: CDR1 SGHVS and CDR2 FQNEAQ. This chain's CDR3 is CASSSRLAGGPGTGELFF. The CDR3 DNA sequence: TGTGCCAGCAGCTCCAGACTAGCGGGAGGGCCGGGCACCGGGGAGCTGTTTTTT. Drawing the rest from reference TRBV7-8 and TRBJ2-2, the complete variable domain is GAGVSQSPRYKVAKRGQDVALRCDPISGHVSLFWYQQALGQGPEFLTYFQNEAQLDKSGLPSDRFFAERPEGSVSTLKIQRTQQEDSAVYLCASSSRLAGGPGTGELFFGEGSRLTVL.

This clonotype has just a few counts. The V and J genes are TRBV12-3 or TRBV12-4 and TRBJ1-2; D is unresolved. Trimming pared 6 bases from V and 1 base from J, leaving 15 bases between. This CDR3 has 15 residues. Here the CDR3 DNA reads TGTGCCAGCAGCCCCGGGCTACCCCATAACTATGGCTACACCTTC. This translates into CASSPGLPHNYGYTF.

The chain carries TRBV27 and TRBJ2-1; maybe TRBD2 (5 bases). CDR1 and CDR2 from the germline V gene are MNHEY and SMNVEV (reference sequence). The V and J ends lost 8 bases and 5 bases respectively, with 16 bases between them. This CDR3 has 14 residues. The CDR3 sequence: CASYGEIDDNEQFF. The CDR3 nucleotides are TGTGCCAGCTACGGGGAGATAGATGACAATGAGCAGTTCTTC.

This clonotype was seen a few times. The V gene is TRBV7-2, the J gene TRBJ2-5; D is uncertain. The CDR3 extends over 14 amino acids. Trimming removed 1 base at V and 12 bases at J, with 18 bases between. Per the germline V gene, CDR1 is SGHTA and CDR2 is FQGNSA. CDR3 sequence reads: CASSLDPLSGPKYF. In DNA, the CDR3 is TGTGCCAGCAGCTTAGACCCTCTGAGTGGTCCCAAGTACTTC.

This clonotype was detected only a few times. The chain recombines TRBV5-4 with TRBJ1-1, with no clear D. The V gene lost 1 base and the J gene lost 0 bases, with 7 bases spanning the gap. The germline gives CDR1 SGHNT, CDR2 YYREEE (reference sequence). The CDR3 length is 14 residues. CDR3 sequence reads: CASSLSIMNTEAFF. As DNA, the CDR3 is TGTGCCAGCAGCTTGTCGATTATGAACACTGAAGCTTTCTTT. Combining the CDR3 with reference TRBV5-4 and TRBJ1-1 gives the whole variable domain ETGVTQSPTHLIKTRGQQVTLRCSSQSGHNTVSWYQQALGQGPQFIFQYYREEENGRGNFPPRFSGLQFPNYSSELNVNALELDDSALYLCASSLSIMNTEAFFGQGTRLTVV.

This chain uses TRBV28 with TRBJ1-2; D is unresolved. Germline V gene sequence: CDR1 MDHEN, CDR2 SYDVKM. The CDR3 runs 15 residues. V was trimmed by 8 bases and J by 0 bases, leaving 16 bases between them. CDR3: CASGETGRPNYGYTF. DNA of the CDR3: TGTGCCAGCGGGGAGACTGGGCGCCCTAACTATGGCTACACCTTC.

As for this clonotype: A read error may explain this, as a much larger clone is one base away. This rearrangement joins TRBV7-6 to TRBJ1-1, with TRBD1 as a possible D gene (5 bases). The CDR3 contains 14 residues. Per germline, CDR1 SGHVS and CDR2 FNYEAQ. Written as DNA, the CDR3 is TGTGCCAGCAGCTTGGAGAGAGCGGACACTGAAGCTTACTTT. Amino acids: CASSLERADTEAYF.

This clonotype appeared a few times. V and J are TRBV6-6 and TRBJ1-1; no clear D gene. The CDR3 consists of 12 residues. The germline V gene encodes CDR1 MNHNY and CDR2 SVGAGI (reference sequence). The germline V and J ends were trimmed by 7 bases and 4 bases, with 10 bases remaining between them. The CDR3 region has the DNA TGTGCCAGCACCCAGGTCGGCACTGAAGCTTTCTTT. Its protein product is CASTQVGTEAFF.

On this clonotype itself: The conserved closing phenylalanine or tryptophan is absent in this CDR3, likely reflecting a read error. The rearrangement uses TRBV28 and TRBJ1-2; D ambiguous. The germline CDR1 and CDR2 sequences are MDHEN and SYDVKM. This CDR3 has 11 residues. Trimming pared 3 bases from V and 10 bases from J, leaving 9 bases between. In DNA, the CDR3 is TGTGCCAGCAGTTTTAGCGCGTTCTACACCTAC. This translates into CASSFSAFYTY.

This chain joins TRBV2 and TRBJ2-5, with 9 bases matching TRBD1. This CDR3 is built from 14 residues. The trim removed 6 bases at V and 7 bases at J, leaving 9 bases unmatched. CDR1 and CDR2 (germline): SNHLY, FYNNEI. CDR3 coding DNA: TGTGCCAGCAGACACAGGGGGCCCTTGATGACCCAGTACTTC. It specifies CASRHRGPLMTQYF.

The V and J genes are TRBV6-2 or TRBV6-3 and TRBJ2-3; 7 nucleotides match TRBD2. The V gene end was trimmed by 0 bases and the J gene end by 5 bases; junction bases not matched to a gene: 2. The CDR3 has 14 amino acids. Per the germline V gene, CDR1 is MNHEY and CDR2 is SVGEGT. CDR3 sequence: CASSYSTGGDTQYF. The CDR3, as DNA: TGTGCCAGCAGTTACTCGACGGGAGGAGATACGCAGTATTTT.